The text below deals with one T cell receptor beta chain. What it recognizes is unknown. V gave up 5 bases and J gave up 1 base, with 14 bases separating them. CDR3 length: 16 residues. The V gene's germline CDR1 is SGHTA and CDR2 FQGNSA. These data come from a study of T cell responses to AZD1222 COVID-19 vaccine. Background on the study: Pooling of second doses given at about 4 or about 12 weeks was done.

Study-level findings and limits: Repertoire sampling was restricted to post-peak T cell response timepoints. Donors skewed white British and female; clonal diversity was possibly underestimated.

Measured with immunoSEQ multiplex PCR; TCRdb has only the in-frame clones, and not every one. In the table there are 130,000 to 150,000 clones, 80% to 90% of which are singletons. The sample here was peripheral blood, taken on day 0 of AZD1222 vaccination. The receptor was derived from an adult in good health. This chain connects TRBV7-2 to TRBJ2-2, with D perhaps being TRBD1 or TRBD2 (7 bases each). This chain's CDR3 is CASSPRGGRNTGELFF. The CDR3 nucleotides are TGTGCCAGCAGCCCCAGGGGGGGGAGGAACACCGGGGAGCTGTTTTTT.